Given below is one T cell receptor (beta chain) in context. The clone's antigen remains unknown. The library relied on the immunoSEQ multiplex PCR assay. The multiplex PCR relied on a mix of 60 forward primers for TCR Vbeta segments and 13 reverse primers for TCR Jbeta segments. A multiplex PCR assay on genomic DNA amplified the CDR3 region of rearranged TCR beta genes. The amplified TCR beta libraries were sequenced on the Illumina HiSeq System as 87-base-pair reads. In the authors' own workflow: A later analysis counted tens of millions of unique TCR beta chains across the roughly 700 repertoires, and roughly 11 million of these chains were shared by at least two donors. To remove PCR and sequencing errors, raw reads were error-corrected and collapsed into unique sequences using a nearest-neighbor algorithm that merged closely related sequences. Alignment of CDR3 sequences to IMGT reference sequences was used to assign V, D and J gene segments. For a sequence to be retained, a match of at least six nucleotides to both a V gene segment and a J gene segment was required. A rearrangement counted as productive if the CDR3 had no stop codons and remained in frame with V and J, and every other rearrangement counted as non-productive. Following IMGT convention, CDR3 was defined as the stretch from the second conserved V-encoded cysteine up to the conserved J-encoded phenylalanine. In an earlier analysis of around 640 of the donors, sequences lacking an unambiguous match to a single V gene segment were excluded. An earlier analysis of approximately 590 of the donors classified V segments as functional when productive rearrangements were above 56.7% and as segregating when the standard deviation between donors was above 5%. A statistical classification framework was developed to diagnose cytomegalovirus status using the catalog of TCR beta chain sequences. In a later analysis, TCR nucleotide sequences were compared against IMGT/GENE-DB human TR gene sequences so that V and J genes could be assigned. Using the TCRdist pipeline, a later analysis assigned CDR3 sequences along with most-parsimonious VDJ recombination scenarios. In a later analysis, each TCR beta chain was defined by its CDR3 amino acid sequence together with its V-gene family, and reads lacking a unique V-gene family were excluded. In a later analysis, approximately 640 highly shared, low-generation-probability nucleotide sequences were removed to address suspected cross-contamination and a sequencing artifact. In a later analysis, a clonal expansion index was calculated for each public chain from normalized within-repertoire ranks of inferred template counts. A later analysis computed generation probabilities with a VDJ recombination model fitted to out-of-frame rearrangements, and checked the results against IGoR. In a later analysis, TCR-TCR, TCR-HLA and TCR-CMV co-occurrence was scored with hypergeometric tests, and a repertoire-size bias correction was applied to TCR pairs. In a later analysis, false discovery rates were estimated by permuting HLA or CMV assignments 20 times. A later analysis grouped co-occurring TCRs with DBSCAN, adding TCRdist sequence similarity when clustering within HLA-allele-positive subsets. Co-occurrence clustering excluded repertoires with fewer than 30,000 or more than 120,000 public chains, plus five with anomalous nucleotide sharing. TCRdb carries this immuneACCESS record with in-frame sequences only. Its versions omit some clonotypes, under half of them owing to an unresolved V gene in the studies checked, with the rest unexplained. That table supplies the V and J calls and clone size; D and trimming were determined from the DNA. The sample table records approximately 210,000 clones. The ten largest account for over 0.75% of the sample.

These data belong to a study of cytomegalovirus exposure and HLA in healthy donors listed by TCRdb under 2017. Regarding the complete study: According to an earlier analysis of 550 to 750 of the donors, about 170 million T cells yielded 90 million to 130 million unique TCR beta sequences and about 300 Gb of sequence data. The study profiled the T cell repertoires of 500 to 800 subjects by immunosequencing and related them to cytomegalovirus serostatus. A handful of DR-DQ haplotypes were handled as single units for association and clustering because linkage in the cohort was strong. An earlier analysis of 587 of the donors applied high-throughput TCR beta sequencing to assess whether each TCR beta V gene segment acted as functional or pseudogenic. HLA typing included class I and class II loci at four-digit resolution. The aim of the study was to test whether cataloging public T cell receptors could identify signatures of past pathogen exposure. A later genetic analysis took genome-wide SNP genotypes for about 55% of the 666 donors and used that subset as a discovery cohort. A later analysis re-analyzed previously published TCR beta repertoires from 500 to 700 donors and added high-resolution HLA genotyping to study TCR occurrence patterns. Besides the first cohort of under 700 subjects, a separate validation cohort made up of over a hundred different subjects was used. All discovery cohort repertoires had been generated on a single sequencing platform. To predict cytomegalovirus infection status, the study brought together high-throughput TCR immunosequencing, statistical association of individual TCRs with disease status, and machine learning. The later analysis used no new phenotypic data to find candidate immune exposures, relying instead on TCR beta sequences and their occurrence across donors. Among about 400 genotyped donors of the cohort, an average of around 220,000 unique TCR beta nucleotide sequences was sequenced per donor, of which about 20% were non-productive. An early release covering 500 to 750 HLA-typed donors comprised roughly 300 gigabases of sequencing data and approximately 80 million unique TCR sequences. Of the 300 to 450 genotyped donors, over 80% were placed in the genetic ancestry cluster associated with self-reported Caucasian donors. Typing coverage varied by locus: roughly 620-640 donors for A, B, C, DRB1 and DQB1; approximately 500 for DQA1; about 570 for DPA1; roughly 450 for DPB1. Donor age, sex, ethnicity and CMV serostatus were compiled alongside the repertoire data. The full study reports these points: In a later analysis, HLA-associated TCR beta chains showed more clonal expansion and lower generation probabilities than non-associated chains that were equally common. Because counts were too low, some 17 rarely observed V segments, including chromosome 9 orphons, were left out of the earlier analysis of several hundred of the donors. Three of the identified cytomegalovirus-associated TCR beta chains were confirmed in vitro to be specific for cytomegalovirus antigens. Correlated functional status among segregating V segments might reflect linkage disequilibrium, but an unknown experimental factor could not be ruled out. The authors suggested that the approach could potentially be generalized to other disease states and immunological phenotypes. Specific HLA alleles were associated with 15,000 to 20,000 TCR beta sequences at a false discovery rate of 0.05 in a later analysis. Compared with the roughly 600-donor mean, donors in an Asian-associated ancestry cluster had fewer N-insertions in productive TCRs, according to a later genetic analysis. Assigning TCR associations to individual alleles was difficult when HLA alleles, especially DR and DQ, strongly co-occurred. While some public TCRs were present in many individuals, most TCR sequences turned up only very rarely across donors. Because HLA typing was missing for some donors at each locus, association tests included only the typed subset. Immune exposure information for the cohort was limited to CMV serostatus. In a later analysis, most CMV-associated TCR beta chains were found to appear HLA-restricted, with HLA associations seemingly driven largely by CMV exposure. A further reported finding was that TCR beta sequences accurately predicted the HLA-A and HLA-B alleles for most subjects in the first cohort. In an earlier analysis of 450 to 750 of the donors, most TCR beta V segments appeared in productive rearrangements about 87% or about 30% of the time, broadly matching IMGT annotations. An association between a missense DCLRE1C variant and V-gene and J-gene trimming of TCR beta chains was found in a later genetic analysis and replicated in an independent cohort. Several of the top co-occurrence clusters appeared to be linked to parvovirus B19, influenza, CMV and Epstein-Barr virus, according to a later analysis. Cytomegalovirus status was reported to be diagnosed by the classifier with high specificity and sensitivity in both the original and validation cohorts. The study gave a list of under 200 TCR beta chains associated with cytomegalovirus. The cohort was sequenced for TCR beta chains only, and without alpha or paired-chain data the features that could be detected were limited. A cluster of highly shared sequence variants was judged likely to be a technical artifact of the sequencing pipeline. Roughly uniform sequencing depth across donors was assumed in presence/absence analyses, although this assumption may not hold. In a later analysis, TCR association rates were found to vary across HLA loci, with the most associated TCRs seen for DRB1 alleles and the fewest for HLA-C alleles.

The cohort comprised 666 healthy bone marrow donors. At the time of sampling, every cohort member was nominally healthy, though immune exposures that went unrecorded were likely present. The donor tested CMV seropositive and was one of the 289 seropositive cohort members. A peripheral blood sample was provided by each donor, and peripheral blood mononuclear cells were used for TCR beta sequencing. The Qiagen DNeasy Blood Extraction Kit was used to extract genomic DNA from the blood cell samples. Input material: PBMCs. This TCR was recovered from a woman aged 30 to 39 in good health and CMV-seropositive.

The CDR3 is CASSFRGGGELFF. Here is the DNA: TGTGCCAGCAGCTTCCGGGGGGGCGGGGAGCTGTTTTTT. The rearranged chain carries TRBV7-9 and TRBJ2-2; 8 central bases correspond to TRBD2. The germline V gene (reference sequence) provides CDR1 SEHNR and CDR2 FQNEAQ. Germline trimming amounts to 3 bases on V and 7 bases on J, with 1 as the count of junction bases outside the gene matches. The CDR3, from cysteine to phenylalanine, totals 13 residues. Left in the record is the CDR3 DNA by itself, 39 bases read in frame from the first base.